This entry is about one T cell receptor (beta chain). There are 15 residues in the CDR3. V gave up 1 base and J gave up 0 bases, with 9 bases separating them. Germline CDR1 SGDLS, CDR2 YYNGEE. The method was immunoSEQ multiplex PCR; TCRdb's version includes in-frame clones alone and lacks a portion of them. This table holds some 45,000 clones, roughly nine tenths found once. The data are from a study of OX40 agonist ivuxolimab in advanced cancers. Study in general: Patients got intravenous ivuxolimab at 0.01 to 10 mg/kg every 2 weeks. Having had anti-PD-1, anti-PD-L1 or anti-CTLA-4 therapy before was allowed, and 40% to 45% had some.

This chain uses TRBV9 with TRBJ2-3; D remains ambiguous. Source: CD4+ or CD8+ T cells sorted from blood, taken in a trial of the OX40 agonist ivuxolimab. The sequence was obtained from an adult with an advanced solid tumor such as melanoma, head and neck, liver or kidney cancer. The CDR3 nucleotides are TGTGCCAGCAGCGTACTGGCCTCTAGCACAGATACGCAGTATTTT. It encodes CASSVLASSTDTQYF. The complete variable domain, with remaining parts taken from reference TRBV9 and TRBJ2-3, reads DSGVTQTPKHLITATGQRVTLRCSPRSGDLSVYWYQQSLDQGLQFLIQYYNGEERAKGNILERFSAQQFPDLHSELNLSSLELGDSALYFCASSVLASSTDTQYFGPGTRLTVL.